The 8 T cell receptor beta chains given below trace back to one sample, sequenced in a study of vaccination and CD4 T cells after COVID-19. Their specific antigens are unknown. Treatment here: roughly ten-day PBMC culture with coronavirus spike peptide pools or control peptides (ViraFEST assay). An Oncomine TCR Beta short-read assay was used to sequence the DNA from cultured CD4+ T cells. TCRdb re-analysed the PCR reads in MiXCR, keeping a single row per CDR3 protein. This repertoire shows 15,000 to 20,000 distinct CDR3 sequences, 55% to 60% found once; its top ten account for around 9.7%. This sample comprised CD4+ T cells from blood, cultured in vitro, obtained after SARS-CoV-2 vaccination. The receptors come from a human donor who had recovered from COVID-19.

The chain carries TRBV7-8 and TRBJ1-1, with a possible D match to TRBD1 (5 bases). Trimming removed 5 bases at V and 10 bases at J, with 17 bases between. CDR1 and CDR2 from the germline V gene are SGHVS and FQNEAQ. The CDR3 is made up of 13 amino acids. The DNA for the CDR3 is TGTGCCAGCAGCCCACAGGTCCGGGGTGCAGCTTTCTTT. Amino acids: CASSPQVRGAAFF.

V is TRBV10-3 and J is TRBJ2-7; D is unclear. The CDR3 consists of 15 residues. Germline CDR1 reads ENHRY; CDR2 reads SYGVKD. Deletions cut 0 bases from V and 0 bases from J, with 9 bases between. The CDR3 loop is CAISESWPNSYEQYF. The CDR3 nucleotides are TGTGCCATCAGTGAGTCGTGGCCAAACTCCTACGAGCAGTACTTC.

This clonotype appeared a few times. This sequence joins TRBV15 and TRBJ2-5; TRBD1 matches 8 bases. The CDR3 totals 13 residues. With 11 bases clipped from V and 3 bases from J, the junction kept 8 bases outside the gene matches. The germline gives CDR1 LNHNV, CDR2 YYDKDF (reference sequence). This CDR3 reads CAATTGAEETQYF. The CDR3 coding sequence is TGTGCCGCAACGACAGGGGCGGAAGAGACCCAGTACTTC.

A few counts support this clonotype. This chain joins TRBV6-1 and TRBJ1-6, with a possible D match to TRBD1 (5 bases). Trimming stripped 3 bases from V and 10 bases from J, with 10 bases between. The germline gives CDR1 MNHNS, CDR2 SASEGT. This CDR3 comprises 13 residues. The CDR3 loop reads CASSDRDRSPLHF. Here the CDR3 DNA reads TGTGCCAGCAGTGACAGGGATAGATCACCCCTCCACTTT.

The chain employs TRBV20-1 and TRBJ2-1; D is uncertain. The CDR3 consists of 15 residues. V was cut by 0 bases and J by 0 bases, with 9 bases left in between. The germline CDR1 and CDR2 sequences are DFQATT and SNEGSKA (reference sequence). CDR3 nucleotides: TGCAGTGCTAGAGATGGCAGCCCCTCCTACAATGAGCAGTTCTTC. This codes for CSARDGSPSYNEQFF.

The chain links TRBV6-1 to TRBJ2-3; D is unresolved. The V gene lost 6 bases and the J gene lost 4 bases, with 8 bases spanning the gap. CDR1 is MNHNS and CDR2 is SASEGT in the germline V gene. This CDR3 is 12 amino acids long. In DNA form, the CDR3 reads TGTGCCAGCAGGAATAGCCCAGATACGCAGTATTTT. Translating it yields CASRNSPDTQYF.

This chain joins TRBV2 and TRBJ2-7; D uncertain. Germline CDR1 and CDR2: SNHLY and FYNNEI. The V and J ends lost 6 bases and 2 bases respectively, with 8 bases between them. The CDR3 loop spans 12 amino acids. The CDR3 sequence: CASSPQAYEQYF. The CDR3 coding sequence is TGTGCCAGCAGCCCCCAGGCCTACGAGCAGTACTTC.

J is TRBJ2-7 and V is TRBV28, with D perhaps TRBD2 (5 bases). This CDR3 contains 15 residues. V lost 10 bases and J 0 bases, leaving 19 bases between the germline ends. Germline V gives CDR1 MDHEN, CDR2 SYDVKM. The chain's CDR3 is CATGVRGSVSYEQYF. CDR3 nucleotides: TGTGCCACCGGAGTCAGAGGGAGCGTCTCCTACGAGCAGTACTTC. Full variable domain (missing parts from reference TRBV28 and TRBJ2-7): DVKVTQSSRYLVKRTGEKVFLECVQDMDHENMFWYRQDPGLGLRLIYFSYDVKMKEKGDIPEGYSVSREKKERFSLILESASTNQTSMYLCATGVRGSVSYEQYFGPGTRLTVT.